What follows is one T cell receptor beta chain and its context. The record originates from a study of OX40 agonist ivuxolimab in advanced cancers. The V gene's germline CDR1 is MDHEN and CDR2 SYDVKM. The ends were cut back, 5 bases at V and 1 base at J, with 8 bases in the middle. The CDR3 length is 13 residues. Method: immunoSEQ multiplex PCR; TCRdb's copy keeps in-frame clones and lacks some. The data contain roughly 70,000 clones, roughly 87% of them singletons. Sequencing used CD4+ or CD8+ T cells sorted from blood, obtained in a trial of the OX40 agonist ivuxolimab. The V gene is TRBV28, the J gene TRBJ1-1, with D uncertain. The clonotype was recovered from an adult with an advanced solid tumor such as melanoma, head and neck, liver or kidney cancer. Here the CDR3 DNA reads TGTGCCAGCAGTCTGGAGGAGAACACTGAAGCTTTCTTT. This translates into CASSLEENTEAFF.